This T cell receptor beta chain is drawn from a study of blood T cell repertoires in COVID-19. Across the study: Material from acute and convalescent COVID-19 was sourced from the United States, Italy and Spain. Nucleic acid was either cDNA or gDNA, and it came from T cells, B-cell-depleted T cells, or PBMCs.

The junction had 3 bases not matched to a gene; V was cut back by 4 bases and J by 1 base. The CDR3 length is 15 residues. Germline CDR1 reads MGHRA; CDR2 reads YSYEKL. Enrolled through a virtual design, the participants were between roughly 18 and 90 years of age and came from under 25 US areas. In Cohort 3, a recovered donor had either two negative PCRs, clearance, or symptom resolution. The data were produced by immunoSEQ multiplex PCR, yet TCRdb's version contains in-frame clones alone and is incomplete. Seen here are about 250,000 clones, 80% to 90% observed once, and the top ten hold roughly 2.5%. This clone was detected only once.

Specimen: PBMCs or T cells enriched from blood (not recorded which). The rearrangement uses TRBV4-1 and TRBJ2-3, with 9 bases aligning to TRBD1. The source of this sequence is a woman aged 18-29 years who had recovered from COVID-19. The CDR3 protein is CASSPTGGGTDTQYF. The CDR3 DNA reads TGCGCCAGCAGCCCGACAGGGGGGGGCACAGATACGCAGTATTTT.